The T cell receptor beta chain under discussion was sequenced for a study of beta chain features in type 1 diabetes. Findings and limits, study-wide: Across all four CD4+ subsets, people with type 1 diabetes showed modestly shorter TCRB CDR3s.

Each population that was sorted was more than 95% pure. There are 14 residues in the CDR3. Trimming took 0 bases from V and 8 from J, leaving 16 bases between them. Germline CDR1 is SQVTM and CDR2 is ANQGSEA. Regarding this clone: The antigen is unknown.

Sequenced material consisted of expressed TCRB transcripts (all of the isolated RNA was reverse transcribed). Regulatory, naive and central memory T cell samples averaged roughly 3.8 million reads. Repertoires were generated with immunoSEQ multiplex PCR, while TCRdb's copy carries only in-frame clones and drops some. The repertoire consists of 250,000 to 300,000 clones, with roughly a quarter occurring once and the leading ten covering 0.012%. V usage is TRBV29-1 and J usage is TRBJ1-2; D is unclear. The sequenced sample consisted of naive CD4+ T cells from blood. The receptor was isolated from a woman aged 25 to 45 with type 1 diabetes. The CDR3 nucleotides read TGCAGCGTTGAAGAGAGGAAGTCTGGAAGGGGCTACACCTTC. Amino acid sequence: CSVEERKSGRGYTF.